The present T cell receptor (beta chain) was sequenced within a study of T cells in Graves' hyperthyroidism and ophthalmopathy. Trimming took off 6 bases at V and 4 bases at J, with 10 bases between the two ends. Germline lookup yields CDR1 SEHNR and CDR2 FQNEAQ (reference sequence). The CDR3 is 12 amino acids. This clonotype occurred many times. Its target is not known. Findings and caveats of the study: Most thyroid clonotypes with frequency above 0.001 were detected in blood.

The CDR3 regions of TCR beta were amplified from RNA transcripts. HTBI primers drove first-round RT-PCR of the TCR CDR3. TCRdb ran MiXCR on the multiplex PCR reads and lists one entry per CDR3 protein. The data contain 300,000 to 500,000 distinct CDR3 sequences, over 11% of them singletons. In the ophthalmopathy cohort, Clinical Activity Score was at least 3, NOSPECS grade at least 4, and duration under 3 months. Lactation, pregnancy, other autoimmune disease or uncontrolled infection led to exclusion of patients. The PBMCs studied were ones that came from roughly 9.1 ml fresh peripheral blood. Specimen: blood. The TCR was taken from a man aged 45-65 years with Graves' ophthalmopathy. The rearrangement joins TRBV7-9 to TRBJ2-7, with D hard to call. The CDR3 DNA is TGTGCCAGCAGTCATACTGGGTACGAGCAGTACTTC. Residues: CASSHTGYEQYF. Based on the CDR3 plus reference TRBV7-9 and TRBJ2-7, the full variable domain is DTGVSQNPRHKITKRGQNVTFRCDPISEHNRLYWYRQTLGQGPEFLTYFQNEAQLEKSRLLSDRFSAERPKGSFSTLEIQRTEQGDSAMYLCASSHTGYEQYFGPGTRLTVT.